This TCR beta chain was documented in a study of T cells in Graves' hyperthyroidism and ophthalmopathy. Study-level background: Specimen type is peripheral blood, collected at initial diagnosis prior to any treatment. Study results and limitations: Most thyroid clonotypes expanded above 0.001 appeared in blood too.

Trimming took 1 base from V and 1 from J; bases not matched to a gene: 6. The CDR3 runs to 17 residues. Per the germline V gene, CDR1 is MDHEN and CDR2 is SYDVKM. This clonotype was seen repeatedly, ten times or more. No antigen is known for it. Authors of the study amplified TCR beta CDR3 regions from RNA transcripts. Researchers ran a first-round RT-PCR on the TCR CDR3 using the HTBI primer set. TCRdb passed the multiplex PCR reads through MiXCR, listing each CDR3 protein once. The sample yields about 710,000 distinct CDR3 sequences, about 15% seen once. The sample was blood. The clonotype was recovered from a man aged 18-30 years with Graves' hyperthyroidism. The rearrangement links TRBV28 to TRBJ1-1; TRBD1 matches 10 bases. In DNA form, the CDR3 reads TGTGCCAGCAGTTTATTTAGGACAGGGGGGCCGAACACTGAAGCTTTCTTT. This translates into CASSLFRTGGPNTEAFF.